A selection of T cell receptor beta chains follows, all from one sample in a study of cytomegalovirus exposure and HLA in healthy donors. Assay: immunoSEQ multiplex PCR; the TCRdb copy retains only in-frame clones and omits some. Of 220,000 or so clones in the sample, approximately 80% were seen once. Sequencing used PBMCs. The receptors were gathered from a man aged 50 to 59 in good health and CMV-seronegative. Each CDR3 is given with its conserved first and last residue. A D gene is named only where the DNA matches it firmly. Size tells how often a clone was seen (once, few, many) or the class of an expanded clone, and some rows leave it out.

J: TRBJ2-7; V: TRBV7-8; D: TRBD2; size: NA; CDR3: CACSSSGTLYEQYF; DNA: TGTGCCTGCAGCTCCAGCGGGACCCTCTACGAGCAGTACTTC
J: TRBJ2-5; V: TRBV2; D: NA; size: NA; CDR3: CASYRVQETQYF; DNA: TGTGCCAGCTATCGGGTTCAAGAGACCCAGTACTTC
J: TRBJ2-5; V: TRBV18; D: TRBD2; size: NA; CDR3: CASSPGLAEETQYF; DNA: TGTGCCAGCTCACCGGGACTAGCCGAGGAGACCCAGTACTTC
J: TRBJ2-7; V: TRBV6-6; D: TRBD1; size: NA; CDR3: CASSRQGQGAREQYF; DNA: TGTGCCAGCAGCCGCCAGGGACAGGGGGCGAGGGAGCAGTACTTC
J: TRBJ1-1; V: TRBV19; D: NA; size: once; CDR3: CASRRPGRERTEAFF; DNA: TGTGCCAGTAGGCGTCCCGGAAGGGAGAGGACTGAAGCTTTCTTT
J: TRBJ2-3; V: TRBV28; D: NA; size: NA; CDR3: CASSSPVRLLNTDTQYF; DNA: TGTGCCAGCAGCTCCCCCGTCAGACTTCTGAACACAGATACGCAGTATTTT
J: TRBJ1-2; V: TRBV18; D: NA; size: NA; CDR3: CASSPQDRLANYGYTF; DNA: TGTGCCAGCTCACCCCAGGATCGGTTAGCTAACTATGGCTACACCTTC
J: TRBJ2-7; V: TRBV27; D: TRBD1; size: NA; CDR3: CTSSKGDRVSEQYF; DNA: TGTACCAGCAGTAAGGGGGACAGGGTGAGCGAGCAGTACTTC
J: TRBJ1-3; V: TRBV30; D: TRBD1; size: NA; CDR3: CASSDRAGNTIYF; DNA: TGTGCCTCTTCGGACAGGGCTGGAAACACCATATATTTT
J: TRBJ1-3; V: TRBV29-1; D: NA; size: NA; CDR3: CSVAVSGNTIYF; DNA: TGCAGCGTTGCGGTCTCTGGAAACACCATATATTTT
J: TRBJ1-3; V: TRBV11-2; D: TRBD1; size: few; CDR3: CASSATGGSAGNTIYF; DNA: TGTGCCAGCAGCGCGACAGGGGGCTCTGCTGGAAACACCATATATTTT
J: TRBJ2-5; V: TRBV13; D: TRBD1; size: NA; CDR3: CASSFGTGGGETQYF; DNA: TGTGCCAGCAGCTTTGGGACAGGGGGCGGGGAGACCCAGTACTTC
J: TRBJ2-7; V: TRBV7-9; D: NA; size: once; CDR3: CASSPRDIPYEQYF; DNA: TGTGCCAGCAGCCCTCGGGACATACCCTACGAGCAGTACTTC
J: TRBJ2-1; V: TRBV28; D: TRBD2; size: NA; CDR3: CASSNLSGTGYNEQFF; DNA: TGTGCCAGCAGTAATCTGAGCGGGACGGGGTACAATGAGCAGTTCTTC
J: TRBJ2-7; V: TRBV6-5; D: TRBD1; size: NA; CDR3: CASSYRGPSYEQYF; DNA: TGTGCCAGCAGTTACAGGGGGCCCTCCTACGAGCAGTACTTC
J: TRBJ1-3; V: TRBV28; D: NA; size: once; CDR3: CASSVRTAGGNTIYF; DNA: TGTGCCAGCAGTGTCCGGACAGCGGGGGGAAACACCATATATTTT
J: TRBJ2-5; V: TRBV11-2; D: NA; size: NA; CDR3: CASSSPSRLETQYF; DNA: TGTGCCAGCAGCTCCCCCAGCAGGTTGGAGACCCAGTACTTC
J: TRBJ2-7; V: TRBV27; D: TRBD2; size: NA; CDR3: CASSWTSGSLSYEQYF; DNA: TGTGCCAGCAGTTGGACTAGCGGGAGTTTAAGCTACGAGCAGTACTTC
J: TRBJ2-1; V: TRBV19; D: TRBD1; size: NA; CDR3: CASRRGQGHEQFF; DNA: TGTGCCAGTAGACGGGGACAGGGGCATGAGCAGTTCTTC
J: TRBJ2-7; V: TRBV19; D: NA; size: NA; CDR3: CASSEDYFYEQYF; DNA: TGTGCCAGTAGCGAGGATTATTTCTACGAGCAGTACTTC
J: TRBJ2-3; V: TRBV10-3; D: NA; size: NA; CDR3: CAISGSGSTQYF; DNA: TGTGCCATCAGTGGGTCGGGGAGTACGCAGTATTTT
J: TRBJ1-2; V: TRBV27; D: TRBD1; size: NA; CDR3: CASSSGTGGAYGYTF; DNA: TGTGCCAGCAGTTCGGGAACAGGGGGCGCCTATGGCTACACCTTC
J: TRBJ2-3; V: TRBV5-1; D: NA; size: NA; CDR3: CASSLYGVDTQYF; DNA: TGCGCCAGCAGCTTGTACGGGGTAGATACGCAGTATTTT
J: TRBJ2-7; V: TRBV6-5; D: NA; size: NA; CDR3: CASNSRDKTYEQYF; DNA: TGTGCCAGCAATTCCCGGGACAAGACCTACGAGCAGTACTTC
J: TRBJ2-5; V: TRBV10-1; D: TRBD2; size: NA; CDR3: CASKRGGPIRDEQYF; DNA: TGCGCCAGCAAGCGGGGAGGTCCTATCCGGGATGAGCAGTACTTC
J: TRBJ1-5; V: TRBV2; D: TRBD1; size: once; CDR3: CASSGQGRGGQHF; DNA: TGTGCCAGCAGCGGACAGGGAAGAGGAGGCCAGCATTTT
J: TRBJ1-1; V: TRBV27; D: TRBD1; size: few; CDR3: CASSFRTGGASPMGAEAFF; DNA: TGTGCCAGCAGTTTCCGTACAGGGGGCGCTTCTCCCATGGGCGCTGAAGCTTTCTTT